Each of the 7 T cell receptor beta chains below was sequenced from the same sample in a study of blood T cell repertoires in COVID-19. Libraries were prepared by immunoSEQ multiplex PCR; TCRdb keeps only in-frame clonotypes and omits some of them. The sample records approximately 150,000 clones, approximately 86% being singletons. The sample comprised PBMCs or T cells enriched from blood (not recorded which). The receptors come from a man in his sixties who had recovered from COVID-19.

V usage is TRBV30 and J usage is TRBJ1-2, with D unresolved. This CDR3 is built from 14 residues. V was cut by 4 bases and J by 0 bases, with 12 bases left in between. Germline V gene lookup returns CDR1 GTSNPN and CDR2 SVGIG (reference sequence). This chain's CDR3 is CAWNVLQANYGYTF. The CDR3 DNA follows: TGTGCCTGGAATGTATTGCAGGCTAACTATGGCTACACCTTC. Full variable domain (outside the CDR3, taken from reference TRBV30 and TRBJ1-2): SQTIHQWPATLVQPVGSPLSLECTVEGTSNPNLYWYRQAAGRGLQLLFYSVGIGQISSEVPQNLSASRPQDRQFILSSKKLLLSDSGFYLCAWNVLQANYGYTFGSGTRLTVV.

V is TRBV15 and J is TRBJ2-5; 12 nucleotides line up with TRBD2. V lost 1 base and J lost 4; bases outside the gene matches: 10. From germline, CDR1 is LNHNV and CDR2 YYDKDF (reference sequence). This CDR3 comprises 18 residues. As DNA, the CDR3 is TGTGCCACCAGCAGAGCCCCTAGCGGGAGGGCCGTTTCAGAGACCCAGTACTTC. Translating gives CATSRAPSGRAVSETQYF.

This clone came up once. The chain carries TRBV4-1 and TRBJ2-3; D perhaps matches TRBD1 (5 bases). Germline V gene data show CDR1 as MGHRA and CDR2 as YSYEKL. V shed 0 bases and J shed 0 bases, with 10 bases lying between them. This CDR3 is built from 16 residues. The CDR3 is CASSQDDRISTDTQYF. Written as DNA, the CDR3 is TGCGCCAGCAGCCAAGACGACAGAATAAGCACAGATACGCAGTATTTT.

This chain connects TRBV24-1 to TRBJ1-1; no definite D call. Per the germline V gene, CDR1 is KGHDR and CDR2 is SFDVKD. Trimming removed 3 bases from V and 3 bases from J, with 13 bases in between. CDR3 length: 15 amino acids. CDR3: CATSDTMEGYTEAFF. DNA of the CDR3: TGTGCCACCAGTGATACTATGGAGGGATACACTGAAGCTTTCTTT.

The chain couples TRBV18 to TRBJ2-7; 9 bases fit TRBD1. The CDR3 consists of 14 residues. V lost 5 bases, J lost 4 bases, and 6 bases stayed unmatched. CDR1 is KGHSH, CDR2 LQKENI, per germline. This chain's CDR3 is CASSVDRGGYEQYF. The CDR3 DNA reads as TGTGCCAGCTCAGTGGACAGGGGAGGGTACGAGCAGTACTTC.

This clone was detected only once. A read error may produce the germline difference seen at one junction end. V and J are TRBV6-1 and TRBJ1-2; no firm D call. CDR1 is MNHNS and CDR2 is SASEGT in the germline V gene. The CDR3 is 10 amino acids. CDR3: CASSERLVVF. In DNA form, the CDR3 reads TGTGCCAGCAGTGAAAGACTAGTAGTCTTC.

The chain is built from TRBV15 and TRBJ2-5; D remains unclear. The CDR3 is 15 amino acids. V shed 0 bases and J shed 2 bases, with 10 bases lying between them. Germline V CDR1 and CDR2: LNHNV, YYDKDF (reference sequence). CDR3 DNA: TGTGCCACCAGCAGAGATTTGAGCCTTCAAGAGACCCAGTACTTC. This translates into CATSRDLSLQETQYF.